Below, 16 T cell receptor beta chains from the same sample are listed, as sequenced in a study of T cell changes during pregnancy in multiple sclerosis. Measured with immunoSEQ multiplex PCR; TCRdb has only the in-frame clones, and not every one. The table lists roughly 75,000 clones, 89% of them singletons, with 1.9% in the top ten. This specimen was peripheral blood, taken before pregnancy. The source is a female donor with multiple sclerosis, enrolled in a pregnancy study.

The chain uses TRBV27 and TRBJ2-7, with 10 bases identical to TRBD1. With 1 base clipped from V and 7 bases from J, the junction kept 7 bases outside the gene matches. Germline CDR1 MNHEY, CDR2 SMNVEV (reference sequence). The CDR3 contains 15 residues. The DNA of the CDR3 is TGTGCCAGCAGTTTATGGCGGACAGGGGGTGGAGAGCAGTACTTC. It specifies CASSLWRTGGGEQYF.

The chain is built from TRBV27 and TRBJ1-1; 9 positions match TRBD1. Germline CDR1 reads MNHEY; CDR2 reads SMNVEV (reference sequence). V was clipped by 1 base and J by 1 base; unmatched bases: 10. The CDR3 consists of 18 residues. In DNA, the CDR3 is TGTGCCAGCAGTTTATTCGCCCTAGGACAGGGGAGGAACACTGAAGCTTTCTTT. This encodes CASSLFALGQGRNTEAFF.

The sample holds one count of this clone. This chain links TRBV30 with TRBJ1-2; D gene unclear. Trimming stripped 1 base from V and 4 bases from J, with 10 bases between. From germline, CDR1 is GTSNPN and CDR2 SVGIG (reference sequence). The CDR3 runs 13 residues. The CDR3 protein is CAWSADTPYGYTF. The CDR3 DNA is TGTGCCTGGAGTGCCGACACACCCTATGGCTACACCTTC.

V and J are TRBV7-8 and TRBJ1-5, with a possible D match to TRBD1 (6 bases). With 3 bases removed from V and 6 bases from J, the gap between germline ends came to 18 bases. CDR1 and CDR2 from the germline V gene are SGHVS and FQNEAQ. The CDR3 totals 16 residues. The CDR3 DNA follows: TGTGCCAGCAGCTTTACCAAGGGGGGACTAGGTCAGCCCCAGCATTTT. Its protein product is CASSFTKGGLGQPQHF.

The rearrangement links TRBV27 to TRBJ2-7; TRBD2 agrees at 7 bases. This CDR3 has 14 amino acids. Trimming at V came to 6 bases and at J to 2 bases, leaving 7 bases not matched to a gene. Germline CDR1 reads MNHEY; CDR2 reads SMNVEV (reference sequence). CDR3 residues: CASSPWLAAYEQYF. CDR3 in DNA: TGTGCCAGCAGCCCCTGGCTAGCGGCCTACGAGCAGTACTTC.

This chain joins TRBV5-4 and TRBJ1-6; D call uncertain. Per germline, CDR1 SGHNT and CDR2 YYREEE (reference sequence). This CDR3 has 16 amino acids. Trimming cost V 0 bases and J 3 bases, with 10 bases left between them. The CDR3 here is CASSLVVGGYNSPLHF. The CDR3 bases are TGTGCCAGCAGCTTGGTAGTGGGAGGCTATAATTCACCCCTCCACTTT.

This chain joins TRBV10-1 and TRBJ2-2; tentatively, D is TRBD2 (6 bases). The CDR3 totals 15 residues. The germline gives CDR1 WNHNN, CDR2 SYGVQD (reference sequence). The V end was cut by 8 bases, the J end by 0 bases, with 13 bases between. CDR3 amino acids: CASGRGSANTGELFF. CDR3 nucleotide sequence: TGCGCCAGCGGCCGGGGGTCGGCGAACACCGGGGAGCTGTTTTTT.

The chain carries TRBV5-1 and TRBJ2-3; 12 bases match TRBD1. V trimming: 1 base; J trimming: 8 bases; junction bases outside the gene matches: 17. The CDR3 length is 19 residues. Per germline, CDR1 SGHRS and CDR2 YFSETQ. DNA of the CDR3: TGCGCCAGCAGCTTGTGGGGACAGGGGGCCCGTCCCGACTTAGGTACGCAGTATTTT. Amino acids: CASSLWGQGARPDLGTQYF.

V is TRBV5-6 and J is TRBJ2-3; TRBD2 matches at 8 bases. CDR3 length: 15 amino acids. V lost 0 bases, J lost 5 bases, and 5 bases stayed unmatched. From germline, CDR1 is SGHDT and CDR2 YYEEEE. This chain's CDR3 is CASSLAGGPGDTQYF. As DNA, the CDR3 is TGTGCCAGCAGCTTGGCGGGGGGGCCCGGAGATACGCAGTATTTT.

V usage is TRBV7-2 and J usage is TRBJ2-7, with D possibly matching TRBD1 (5 bases). The CDR3 totals 14 residues. Germline V gene lookup returns CDR1 SGHTA and CDR2 FQGNSA. V shed 5 bases and J shed 0 bases, with 11 bases lying between them. The CDR3 DNA follows: TGTGCCAGCAGCACCGCCGGACACTCCTACGAGCAGTACTTC. It yields the protein CASSTAGHSYEQYF.

The chain joins TRBV19 to TRBJ1-1; the D is unclear. Germline V gives CDR1 LNHDA, CDR2 SQIVND (reference sequence). V gave up 5 bases and J gave up 5 bases, with 15 bases separating them. The CDR3 consists of 14 residues. CDR3 sequence: CASSPRTGWTEAFF. CDR3 coding DNA: TGTGCCAGTAGTCCCCGGACGGGGTGGACTGAAGCTTTCTTT.

This clone was recorded once. The chain carries TRBV10-2 and TRBJ1-2; perhaps TRBD1 as D (6 bases). The CDR3 has 16 residues. CDR1 WSHSY and CDR2 SAAADI come from the germline V gene. With 2 bases removed from V and 3 bases from J, the gap between germline ends came to 16 bases. This CDR3 is CASSEQYSAGDYGYTF. In DNA, the CDR3 is TGCGCCAGCAGTGAGCAGTATAGTGCAGGGGACTATGGCTACACCTTC.

This chain links TRBV2 with TRBJ1-1; no reliable D call. Germline loops: CDR1 SNHLY, CDR2 FYNNEI. The CDR3 contains 14 residues. The V end lost 7 bases, the J end lost 4 bases, and 16 bases lay between the germline ends. For the CDR3, the DNA is TGTGCCAGCACCTCAGAGAGGGAGGCCACTGAAGCTTTCTTT. This encodes CASTSEREATEAFF. Together with reference TRBV2 and TRBJ1-1, the CDR3 gives the full variable domain: EPEVTQTPSHQVTQMGQEVILRCVPISNHLYFYWYRQILGQKVEFLVSFYNNEISEKSEIFDDQFSVERPDGSNFTLKIRSTKLEDSAMYFCASTSEREATEAFFGQGTRLTVV.

This clone was detected once. The rearrangement links TRBV25-1 to TRBJ1-3; unclear D gene. Trimming stripped 5 bases from V and 0 bases from J, with 5 bases between. The CDR3 loop spans 13 amino acids. Per the germline V gene, CDR1 is MGHDK and CDR2 is SYGVNS. The CDR3 loop is CASSPYSGNTIYF. The CDR3 region has the DNA TGTGCCAGCAGTCCCTACTCTGGAAACACCATATATTTT.

The chain couples TRBV11-1 to TRBJ2-3; 12 bases match TRBD2. This CDR3 is 14 amino acids long. Looked up from germline, CDR1 is SGHAT and CDR2 is FQDESV (reference sequence). Trimming at V came to 5 bases and at J to 9 bases, leaving 6 bases not matched to a gene. The CDR3 sequence: CASSPSGGAGTQYF. CDR3 nucleotide sequence: TGTGCCAGCAGCCCTAGCGGGGGGGCAGGCACGCAGTATTTT.

This rearrangement joins TRBV9 to TRBJ1-6, with 7 bases fitting TRBD1. The CDR3 is made up of 13 amino acids. Germline V gene data show CDR1 as SGDLS and CDR2 as YYNGEE. Losses at the gene ends were 4 bases for V and 10 bases for J; bases not matched to a gene: 5. CDR3 protein: CASSRTGESPLHF. The DNA for the CDR3 is TGTGCCAGCAGCCGGACAGGCGAATCACCCCTCCACTTT.